These T cell receptor beta chains were read from a single sample in a study of CD8 T cells in Susac syndrome. Via MiXCR, TCRdb re-called the immunoSEQ multiplex PCR reads, giving one row per CDR3 protein. Seen here are approximately 120,000 distinct CDR3 sequences, around 95% observed once, and the top ten hold around 0.078%. Sequencing was performed on CD4+ T cells from PBMCs. These receptor sequences come from a human donor in good health. Each CDR3 is given with its conserved first and last residue. Fields, in order: D gene, J gene, V gene, clone size, CDR3 protein, CDR3 DNA. D genes are given only for firm matches. The size entry is marked missing in some rows and otherwise reads once, few, many or a size class.

D: TRBD1; J: TRBJ1-1; V: TRBV10-3; size: NA; CDR3: CAISGDRGLAEAFF; DNA: TGTGCCATCAGTGGGGACAGGGGACTCGCTGAAGCTTTCTTT
D: TRBD2; J: TRBJ2-5; V: TRBV12-5; size: once; CDR3: CASGRTSAGETQYF; DNA: TGTGCTAGTGGCCGTACTAGCGCGGGGGAGACCCAGTACTTC
D: NA; J: TRBJ1-2; V: TRBV6-5; size: once; CDR3: CASSYEAWGNYGYTF; DNA: TGTGCCAGCAGTTACGAGGCCTGGGGGAACTATGGCTACACCTTC
D: TRBD2; J: TRBJ2-5; V: TRBV14; size: NA; CDR3: CASSQDRGLAGLETQYF; DNA: TGTGCCAGCAGCCAAGATCGAGGACTAGCGGGACTGGAGACCCAGTACTTC
D: TRBD1; J: TRBJ1-1; V: TRBV12-3/TRBV12-4; size: NA; CDR3: CASVKGTARGAFF; DNA: TGTGCCAGCGTCAAAGGGACAGCCAGAGGAGCTTTCTTT
D: NA; J: TRBJ2-1; V: TRBV6-6; size: NA; CDR3: CASSYGAETSYNEQFF; DNA: TGTGCCAGCAGTTATGGGGCGGAGACCTCCTACAATGAGCAGTTCTTC
D: NA; J: TRBJ2-5; V: TRBV29-1; size: NA; CDR3: CSVVRGVGETQYF; DNA: TGCAGCGTTGTGCGGGGAGTAGGAGAGACCCAGTACTTC
D: NA; J: TRBJ1-2; V: TRBV7-2; size: NA; CDR3: CASIAKGPSNYGYTF; DNA: TGTGCCAGCATCGCGAAAGGGCCATCTAACTATGGCTACACCTTC
D: TRBD1; J: TRBJ1-2; V: TRBV4-2; size: NA; CDR3: CASSQDPSFGTAGYGYTF; DNA: TGTGCCAGCAGCCAAGATCCGAGCTTCGGGACAGCCGGGTATGGCTACACCTTC
D: TRBD2; J: TRBJ2-5; V: TRBV15; size: NA; CDR3: CATSRSGGRGGETQYF; DNA: TGTGCCACCAGCAGATCCGGCGGGAGGGGAGGAGAGACCCAGTACTTC
D: NA; J: TRBJ1-2; V: TRBV20-1; size: NA; CDR3: CSVGAGVNYGYTF; DNA: TGCAGTGTTGGAGCGGGAGTCAACTATGGCTACACCTTC
D: NA; J: TRBJ2-1; V: TRBV7-2; size: NA; CDR3: CASSSRIAREQFF; DNA: TGTGCCAGCAGCTCTAGGATCGCCCGGGAGCAGTTCTTC
D: TRBD2; J: TRBJ2-3; V: TRBV9; size: NA; CDR3: CASSVLAGKGEQYF; DNA: TGTGCCAGCAGCGTTTTAGCGGGTAAAGGTGAGCAGTATTTT
D: NA; J: TRBJ1-4; V: TRBV4-1; size: NA; CDR3: CASSQQGGGNEKLFF; DNA: TGCGCCAGCAGCCAACAGGGTGGAGGTAATGAAAAACTGTTTTTT
D: NA; J: TRBJ2-5; V: TRBV5-1; size: NA; CDR3: CASSFTGGSQYF; DNA: TGCGCCAGCAGCTTCACCGGGGGCTCCCAGTACTTC
D: NA; J: TRBJ1-1; V: TRBV6-6; size: NA; CDR3: CASTLKGAGLTFF; DNA: TGTGCCAGCACCTTAAAAGGGGCCGGTTTGACTTTCTTT
D: TRBD2; J: TRBJ2-5; V: TRBV2; size: NA; CDR3: CASTRGGSETQYF; DNA: TGTGCCAGCACCCGGGGGGGCTCAGAGACCCAGTACTTC
D: TRBD2; J: TRBJ2-3; V: TRBV6-1; size: NA; CDR3: CASIGLAGGRDTQYF; DNA: TGTGCCAGCATTGGACTAGCGGGAGGCAGAGATACGCAGTATTTT
D: TRBD2; J: TRBJ2-2; V: TRBV24-1; size: NA; CDR3: CATSEGTSGTGELFF; DNA: TGTGCCACCAGTGAAGGGACTAGCGGCACCGGGGAGCTGTTTTTT
D: NA; J: TRBJ1-5; V: TRBV19; size: NA; CDR3: CASQFSSQPQHF; DNA: TGTGCCAGCCAGTTCAGTAGTCAGCCCCAGCATTTT
D: NA; J: TRBJ2-3; V: TRBV20-1; size: NA; CDR3: CSARRGSDTQYF; DNA: TGCAGTGCTAGACGAGGGTCAGATACGCAGTATTTT
D: NA; J: TRBJ2-7; V: TRBV5-1; size: NA; CDR3: CASSLAPGSSSYEQYF; DNA: TGCGCCAGCAGCTTGGCTCCGGGGTCGAGCTCCTACGAGCAGTACTTC
D: NA; J: TRBJ2-3; V: TRBV12-3/TRBV12-4; size: NA; CDR3: CASSLNSAKTQYF; DNA: TGTGCCAGCAGTTTAAACAGTGCAAAAACGCAGTATTTT
D: TRBD1; J: TRBJ1-2; V: TRBV28; size: NA; CDR3: CASSPGQGARGYTF; DNA: TGTGCCAGCAGCCCGGGACAGGGGGCTAGGGGCTACACCTTC
D: NA; J: TRBJ1-5; V: TRBV11-2; size: NA; CDR3: CASSSSGAQPQHF; DNA: TGTGCCAGCAGCTCCTCGGGTGCCCAGCCCCAGCATTTT
D: NA; J: TRBJ1-4; V: TRBV7-2; size: NA; CDR3: CASSSRRTNEKLFF; DNA: TGTGCCAGCAGCTCCCGTAGAACTAATGAAAAACTGTTTTTT
D: TRBD1; J: TRBJ2-1; V: TRBV30; size: NA; CDR3: CAWSVTGGYNEQFF; DNA: TGTGCCTGGAGTGTAACAGGGGGATACAATGAGCAGTTCTTC
D: NA; J: TRBJ1-1; V: TRBV12-3/TRBV12-4; size: NA; CDR3: CASSPLPWAARNTEAFF; DNA: TGTGCCAGCAGCCCACTCCCTTGGGCGGCAAGGAACACTGAAGCTTTCTTT
D: NA; J: TRBJ1-1; V: TRBV6-2/TRBV6-3; size: NA; CDR3: CASSFLGPNTEAFF; DNA: TGTGCCAGCAGTTTCCTGGGACCGAACACTGAAGCTTTCTTT